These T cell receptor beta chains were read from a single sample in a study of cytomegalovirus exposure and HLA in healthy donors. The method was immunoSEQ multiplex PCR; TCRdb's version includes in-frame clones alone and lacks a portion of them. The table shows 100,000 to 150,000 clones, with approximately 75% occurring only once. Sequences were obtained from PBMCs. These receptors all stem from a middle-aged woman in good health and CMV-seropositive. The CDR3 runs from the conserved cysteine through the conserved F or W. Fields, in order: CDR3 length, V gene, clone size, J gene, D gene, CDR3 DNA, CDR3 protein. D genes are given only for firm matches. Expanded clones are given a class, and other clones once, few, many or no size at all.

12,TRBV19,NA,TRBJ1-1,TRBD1,TGTGCCAGTAGTATGACAGGGTCTGAAGCTTTCTTT,CASSMTGSEAFF
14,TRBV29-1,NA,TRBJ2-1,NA,TGCAGCGTGAGGGGGACTATTGGTTTCAATGAGCAGTTCTTC,CSVRGTIGFNEQFF
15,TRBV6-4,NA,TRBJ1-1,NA,TGTGCCAGCAGTAAGGAGTGGGGCGGTAACACTGAAGCTTTCTTT,CASSKEWGGNTEAFF
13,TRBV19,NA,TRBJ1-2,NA,TGTGCCAGTAAGAGGGCCAGCAGCTATGGCTACACCTTC,CASKRASSYGYTF
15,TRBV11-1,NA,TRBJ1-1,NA,TGTGCCAGCAGCCCAAATCAGGGGATGGGCACTGAAGCTTTCTTT,CASSPNQGMGTEAFF
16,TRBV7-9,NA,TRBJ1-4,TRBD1,TGTGCCAGCAGCTCCCAAGGGGGGACAGAGGGAGAAAAACTGTTTTTT,CASSSQGGTEGEKLFF
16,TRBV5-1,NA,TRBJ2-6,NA,TGCGCCAGCAGCTTGGGATTCAGCTCTGGGGCCAACGTCCTGACTTTC,CASSLGFSSGANVLTF
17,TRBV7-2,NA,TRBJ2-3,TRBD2,TGTGCCAGCAGCCCCCCCCGACTAGCGGGAGAACGGGATACGCAGTATTTT,CASSPPRLAGERDTQYF
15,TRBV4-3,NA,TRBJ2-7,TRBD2,TGCGCCAGCAGCTATGTGGGACTAAAAAACCACGAGCAGTACTTC,CASSYVGLKNHEQYF
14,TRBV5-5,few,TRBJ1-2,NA,TGTGCCAGCAGCTTGTATCCGGACATCTATGGCTACACCTTC,CASSLYPDIYGYTF